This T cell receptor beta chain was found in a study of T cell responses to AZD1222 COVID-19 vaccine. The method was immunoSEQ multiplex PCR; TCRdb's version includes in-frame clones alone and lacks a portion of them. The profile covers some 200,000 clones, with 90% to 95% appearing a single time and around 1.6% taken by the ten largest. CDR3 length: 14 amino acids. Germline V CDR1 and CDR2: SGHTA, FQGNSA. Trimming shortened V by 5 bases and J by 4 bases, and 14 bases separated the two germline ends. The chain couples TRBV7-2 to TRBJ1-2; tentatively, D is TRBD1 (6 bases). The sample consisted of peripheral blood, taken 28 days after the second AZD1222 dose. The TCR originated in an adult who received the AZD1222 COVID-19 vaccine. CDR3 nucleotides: TGTGCCAGCAGCGCTCCAGGGGTCCGCTATGGCTACACCTTC. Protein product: CASSAPGVRYGYTF.